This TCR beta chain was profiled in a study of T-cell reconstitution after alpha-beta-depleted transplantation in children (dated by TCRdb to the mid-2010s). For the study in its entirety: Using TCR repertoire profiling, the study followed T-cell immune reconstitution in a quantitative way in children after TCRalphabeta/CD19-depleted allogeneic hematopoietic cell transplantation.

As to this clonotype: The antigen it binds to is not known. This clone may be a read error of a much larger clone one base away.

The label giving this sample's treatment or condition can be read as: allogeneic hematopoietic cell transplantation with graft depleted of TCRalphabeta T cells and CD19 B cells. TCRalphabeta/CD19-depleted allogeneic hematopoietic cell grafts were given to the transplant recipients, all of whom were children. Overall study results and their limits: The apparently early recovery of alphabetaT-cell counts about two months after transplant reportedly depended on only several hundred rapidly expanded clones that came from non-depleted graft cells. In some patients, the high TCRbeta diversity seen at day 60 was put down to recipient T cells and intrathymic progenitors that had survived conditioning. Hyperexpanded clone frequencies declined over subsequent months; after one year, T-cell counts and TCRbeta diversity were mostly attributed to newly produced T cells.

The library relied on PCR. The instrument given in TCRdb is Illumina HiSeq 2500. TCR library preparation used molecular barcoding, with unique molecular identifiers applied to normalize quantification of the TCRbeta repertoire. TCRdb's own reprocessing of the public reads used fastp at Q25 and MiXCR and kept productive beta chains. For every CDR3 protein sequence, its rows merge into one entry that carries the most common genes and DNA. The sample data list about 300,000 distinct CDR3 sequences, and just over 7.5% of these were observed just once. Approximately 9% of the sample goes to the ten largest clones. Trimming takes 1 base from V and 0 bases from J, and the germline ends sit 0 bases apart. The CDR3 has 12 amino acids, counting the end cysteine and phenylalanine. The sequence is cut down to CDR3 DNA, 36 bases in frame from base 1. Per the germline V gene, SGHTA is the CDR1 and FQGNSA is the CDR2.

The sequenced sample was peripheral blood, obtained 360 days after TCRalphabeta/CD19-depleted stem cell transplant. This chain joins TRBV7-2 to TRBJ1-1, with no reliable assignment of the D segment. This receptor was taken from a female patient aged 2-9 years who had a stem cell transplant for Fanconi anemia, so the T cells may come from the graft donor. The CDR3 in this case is CASSLVNTEAFF. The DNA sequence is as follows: TGTGCCAGCAGCTTAGTGAACACTGAAGCTTTCTTT. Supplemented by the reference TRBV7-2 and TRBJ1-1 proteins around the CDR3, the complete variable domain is GAGVSQSPSNKVTEKGKDVELRCDPISGHTALYWYRQSLGQGLEFLIYFQGNSAPDKSGLPSDRFSAERTGGSVSTLTIQRTQQEDSAVYLCASSLVNTEAFFGQGTRLTVV.